Reported below is one T cell receptor beta chain. The antigen remains undetermined. There were TCR beta CDR3 regions amplified from RNA transcripts. When the TCR CDR3 underwent first-round RT-PCR, the HTBI primer set was used. Each CDR3 protein is one row after TCRdb ran MiXCR on the multiplex PCR reads. The top ten hold roughly 19% of the sample, which has roughly 570,000 distinct CDR3 sequences, roughly 50% seen once. These data are taken from a study of T cells in Graves' hyperthyroidism and ophthalmopathy. Overall study results and limits: A 13 V-J model separated ophthalmopathy from stable hyperthyroidism. Most clonotypes expanded in thyroid above 0.001 were likewise present in blood. Progression to ophthalmopathy was predicted a median of roughly 6.8 months early.

Any patient presenting with uncontrolled infection, other autoimmune disease, pregnancy or lactation was left out. The CDR3 has 14 amino acids. With 8 bases clipped from V and 8 bases from J, the junction kept 9 bases outside the gene matches. CDR1 and CDR2 from the germline V gene are ENHRY and SYGVKD. The receptor was isolated from an adult woman with Graves' disease, either hyperthyroidism or ophthalmopathy (not recorded which). V is TRBV10-3 and J is TRBJ1-4; the match to TRBD1 covers 9 bases. The sample consisted of peripheral blood or thyroid tissue (not recorded which). The CDR3 coding sequence is TGTGCCATCGGGGACAGGGAGCTAGGAGAAAAACTGTTTTTT. This gives the protein CAIGDRELGEKLFF.